The 10 T cell receptor beta chains given below trace back to one sample, sequenced in a study of early T cells in non-severe SARS-CoV-2 infection. TCRdb processed the 5' RACE reads anew with MiXCR; each CDR3 protein has one entry. Here the sample spans some 71,000 distinct CDR3 sequences, around 10% being singletons. This material consisted of whole blood, taken at baseline. The receptors come from an adult who was a healthcare worker with PCR-confirmed SARS-CoV-2 infection or an uninfected control (not recorded which).

V gene TRBV11-2 combines with J gene TRBJ2-2; D is possibly TRBD2 (5 bases). This CDR3 has 13 residues. CDR1 and CDR2 (germline): SGHAT, FQNNGV. Deletions cut 6 bases from V and 7 bases from J, with 12 bases between. This chain's CDR3 is CASSPGIVGELFF. The CDR3 bases are TGTGCCAGCAGTCCGGGGATAGTCGGGGAGCTGTTTTTT.

The chain carries TRBV5-4 and TRBJ1-2; TRBD1 might be the D (6 bases). The length of the CDR3 is 14 residues. Trimming took 0 bases from V and 7 from J, leaving 13 bases between them. Per germline, CDR1 SGHNT and CDR2 YYREEE (reference sequence). The CDR3 DNA reads as TGTGCCAGCAGCTTGGTGGGACACAGAGCTGGCTACACCTTC. Protein sequence: CASSLVGHRAGYTF.

V is TRBV7-9 and J is TRBJ2-3; 10 nucleotides agree with TRBD2. V lost 5 bases and J lost 0; bases outside the gene matches: 5. The CDR3 is 16 amino acids. Germline assignment: CDR1 SEHNR and CDR2 FQNEAQ (reference sequence). CDR3 DNA sequence: TGTGCCAGCAGCCCAGGACTAGCGGTTAGCACAGATACGCAGTATTTT. It encodes CASSPGLAVSTDTQYF.

This clonotype was recorded at least ten times. J is TRBJ1-1 and V is TRBV12-3 or TRBV12-4, with D unresolved. The V end lost 0 bases, the J end lost 3 bases, and 8 bases lay between the germline ends. The CDR3 sequence is 14 residues long. The CDR3 spells CASSLAGGYTEAFF. The CDR3, as DNA: TGTGCCAGCAGTTTAGCAGGTGGATACACTGAAGCTTTCTTT.

This sequence joins TRBV11-1 and TRBJ2-7; D gene unclear. The CDR3 extends over 15 amino acids. The germline V gene encodes CDR1 SGHAT and CDR2 FQDESV (reference sequence). The germline V and J ends were trimmed by 1 base and 0 bases, with 10 bases remaining between them. The CDR3 DNA sequence: TGTGCCAGCAGCTTAGTCGGCAGGCGCTCCTACGAGCAGTACTTC. This encodes CASSLVGRRSYEQYF.

This clonotype was counted only a few times. The J gene is TRBJ2-5, the V gene TRBV18, with D perhaps being TRBD1 or TRBD2 (5 bases each). Germline V gene data show CDR1 as KGHSH and CDR2 as LQKENI. This CDR3 comprises 14 residues. Deletions cut 5 bases from V and 3 bases from J, with 13 bases between. CDR3 protein: CASSVRDGEETQYF. In DNA, the CDR3 is TGTGCCAGCTCAGTCCGGGACGGCGAAGAGACCCAGTACTTC.

This clonotype was found a few times. V is TRBV7-2 and J is TRBJ2-7, with 9 positions matching TRBD2. Germline V gene data show CDR1 as SGHTA and CDR2 as FQGNSA. With V trimmed by 2 bases and J by 3 bases, 5 bases remained unmatched. This CDR3 comprises 15 residues. CDR3 DNA: TGTGCCAGCAGCTTAAGAATAGCGGGGGACTACGAGCAGTACTTC. It translates to CASSLRIAGDYEQYF.

The table lists this clonotype with a few counts. The gene calls are TRBV12-3 or TRBV12-4 and TRBJ1-5, with 9 nucleotides matching TRBD1. The CDR3 loop spans 15 amino acids. The ends lost 6 bases at V and 5 bases at J; junction bases unmatched: 8. CDR3 nucleotides: TGTGCCAGCAGCATGGACAGGGGAAAGGATCAGCCCCAGCATTTT. Its translation: CASSMDRGKDQPQHF.

The sample holds a few counts of this clonotype. The chain is built from TRBV7-6 and TRBJ2-7, with 9 nucleotides matching TRBD1. This CDR3 is built from 15 residues. CDR1 and CDR2 from the germline V gene are SGHVS and FNYEAQ. With 5 bases clipped from V and 0 bases from J, the junction kept 5 bases outside the gene matches. This chain's CDR3 is CASSRTGASSYEQYF. The CDR3 region has the DNA TGTGCCAGCAGCCGGACAGGGGCGAGCTCCTACGAGCAGTACTTC.

This chain links TRBV29-1 with TRBJ2-2; 10 nucleotides agree with TRBD1. The V and J ends lost 6 bases and 5 bases, in that order; junction bases with no gene match: 3. Germline V CDR1 and CDR2: SQVTM, ANQGSEA. There are 13 residues in the CDR3. The CDR3 sequence is CSVGGQGTGELFF. The CDR3 region has the DNA TGCAGCGTAGGGGGACAGGGGACCGGGGAGCTGTTTTTT.